These 2 T cell receptor beta chains were sequenced from one sample in a study of OX40 agonist ivuxolimab in advanced cancers. Here immunoSEQ multiplex PCR was the method, and the copy in TCRdb shows in-frame clones only, minus some. Counted here are 99,000 or so clones, around 94% occurring once; the ten biggest clones make up around 0.17%. Sequencing was performed on CD4+ or CD8+ T cells sorted from blood, taken in a trial of the OX40 agonist ivuxolimab. The origin of the receptors is an adult with an advanced solid tumor such as melanoma, head and neck, liver or kidney cancer.

The rearrangement joins TRBV28 to TRBJ1-2; D is undetermined. The CDR3 contains 13 residues. Germline V gene sequence: CDR1 MDHEN, CDR2 SYDVKM. Trimming removed 2 bases at V and 5 bases at J, with 9 bases between. CDR3 amino acids: CASSLGQRYGYTF. In nucleotides, the CDR3 is TGTGCCAGCAGTTTAGGGCAGCGATATGGCTACACCTTC.

The V gene is TRBV19, the J gene TRBJ2-7, with 7 bases lining up with TRBD2. Unmatched junction bases numbered 6, after V lost 1 base and J lost 3 bases. The V gene's germline CDR1 is LNHDA and CDR2 SQIVND (reference sequence). The CDR3 is made up of 15 amino acids. DNA for the CDR3: TGTGCCAGTAGTATAGGACAAGCGGGAAGCTACGAGCAGTACTTC. This codes for CASSIGQAGSYEQYF.